This TCR beta chain was captured by sequencing in a study of response to subunit inactivated influenza vaccine. Comments on this clonotype: The antigen remains undetermined.

MiXCR was run by TCRdb on the RT-PCR reads, yielding one entry per CDR3 protein. The table records some 180,000 distinct CDR3 sequences, around 8.8% of them present only once. Regarding the study as a whole: T cells newly recruited by each seasonal influenza vaccination are few, the authors suggested.

The junction had 6 bases not matched to a gene; V was cut back by 4 bases and J by 5 bases. CDR3 length: 15 residues. CDR1 KGHSH and CDR2 LQKENI come from the germline V gene. This receptor was identified in a man aged 50-59 years who received an inactivated influenza vaccine. The J gene is TRBJ2-2, the V gene TRBV18; 8 nucleotides match TRBD1. Specimen: non-naive T cells sorted from PBMCs, collected on the day of vaccination. The chain's CDR3 is CASSRTGRGTGELFF. The CDR3 DNA reads as TGTGCCAGCTCACGGACAGGGCGTGGGACCGGGGAGCTGTTTTTT.